The rows below give T cell receptor beta chains drawn from one sample of a study of control samples from healthy donors and cancer patients. Only in-frame clones appear in the TCRdb table, and some are missing; sequencing was by immunoSEQ multiplex PCR. This sample has approximately 80,000 clones; roughly nine tenths occur once, and the top ten carry 15% to 19%. Sample: blood. All receptors derive from a young man in good health. Both conserved end residues are part of each CDR3. A D gene is named only where the DNA matches it firmly. A clone size is listed for some rows: how often the clone was seen (once, few, many), or a class if it is expanded.

>TRBJ2-7|14|once|TRBV6-5|.
CASDLPSVHYEQYF
TGTGCCAGTGACCTGCCTAGCGTGCACTACGAGCAGTACTTC
>TRBJ1-2|14|.|TRBV2|TRBD1
CASSASRGQEGYTF
TGTGCCAGCAGCGCAAGCCGCGGACAGGAAGGCTACACCTTC
>TRBJ1-2|12|.|TRBV30|.
CAWRGWVSGYTF
TGTGCCTGGAGGGGATGGGTGAGCGGCTACACCTTC
>TRBJ1-6|14|once|TRBV28|.
CASSLGARGSPLHF
TGTGCCAGCAGCTTGGGGGCGAGGGGGTCACCCCTCCACTTT
>TRBJ1-1|12|.|TRBV12-3/TRBV12-4|.
CASRAGTSEAFF
TGTGCCAGCAGGGCCGGGACGAGTGAAGCTTTCTTT
>TRBJ2-5|13|.|TRBV15|TRBD1
CATSRRGLETQYF
TGTGCCACCAGCAGAAGGGGGCTGGAGACCCAGTACTTC
>TRBJ2-7|9|.|TRBV1|.
CTSTPEQYF
TGCACCAGCACCCCCGAGCAGTACTTC
>TRBJ2-7|15|.|TRBV11-2|TRBD2
CASSLGLAGGYEQYF
TGTGCCAGCAGCCTAGGACTAGCGGGGGGGTACGAGCAGTACTTC
>TRBJ2-1|15|.|TRBV5-4|TRBD1
CASSREDRGYNEQFF
TGTGCCAGCAGCCGCGAGGACAGGGGGTACAATGAGCAGTTCTTC
>TRBJ1-6|14|once|TRBV19|.
CASSPDSYNSPLHF
TGTGCCAGTAGTCCAGACTCCTATAATTCACCCCTCCACTTT
>TRBJ2-2|15|.|TRBV7-9|.
CASSLQGSNTGELFF
TGTGCCAGCAGCTTACAGGGGAGCAACACCGGGGAGCTGTTTTTT
>TRBJ2-7|14|.|TRBV5-1|TRBD2
CASSLGVAGGEQYF
TGCGCCAGCAGCCTAGGGGTAGCGGGAGGCGAGCAGTACTTC
>TRBJ1-3|16|.|TRBV6-5|.
CASSYSTSSTGNTIYF
TGTGCCAGCAGTTACTCGACTTCCTCCACTGGAAACACCATATATTTT
>TRBJ1-5|13|.|TRBV2|.
CASTLGGYQPQHF
TGTGCCAGCACGTTGGGGGGGTATCAGCCCCAGCATTTT
>TRBJ1-1|13|.|TRBV5-6|.
CASSLRGDTEAFF
TGTGCCAGCAGCTTGCGGGGGGACACTGAAGCTTTCTTT
>TRBJ2-5|15|.|TRBV3-1/TRBV3-2|TRBD1
CASSQLTGGRETQYF
TGTGCCAGCAGCCAACTGACAGGGGGCCGAGAGACCCAGTACTTC
>TRBJ1-1|15|.|TRBV29-1|TRBD1
CSVDLPRTGEGEAFF
TGCAGCGTTGATCTCCCCCGGACAGGGGAAGGAGAAGCTTTCTTT
>TRBJ2-2|14|.|TRBV4-3|.
CASSLKAGSGELFF
TGCGCCAGCAGCCTTAAGGCCGGGAGCGGGGAGCTGTTTTTT
>TRBJ2-2|15|once|TRBV11-2|TRBD2
CASSLGTSGTGELFF
TGTGCCAGCAGCCTTGGGACTAGCGGGACGGGGGAGCTGTTTTTT
>TRBJ1-2|14|.|TRBV5-1|TRBD1
CASSKTGGDYGYTF
TGCGCCAGCAGCAAGACAGGGGGCGACTATGGCTACACCTTC
>TRBJ1-1|13|few|TRBV7-2|.
CASSLSRNTEAFF
TGTGCCAGCAGCTTATCTAGGAACACTGAAGCTTTCTTT
>TRBJ1-5|13|.|TRBV12-3/TRBV12-4|.
CASSLGGSQPQHF
TGTGCCAGCAGTTTAGGGGGGAGCCAGCCCCAGCATTTT
>TRBJ2-7|14|.|TRBV29-1|.
CSVVRGRSSYEQYF
TGCAGCGTTGTAAGGGGACGGTCCTCCTACGAGCAGTACTTC
>TRBJ2-7|15|few|TRBV19|.
CASSASGVAAYEQYF
TGTGCCAGTAGTGCATCAGGGGTGGCGGCCTACGAGCAGTACTTC
>TRBJ2-2|17|.|TRBV5-1|TRBD2
CASSLLKREGTAGELFF
TGCGCCAGCAGCCTCCTAAAGCGGGAAGGAACGGCCGGGGAGCTGTTTTTT
>TRBJ1-2|18|.|TRBV7-9|TRBD1
CASSSPGSRGTVVYGYTF
TGTGCCAGCAGCTCACCTGGTTCTCGCGGGACAGTTGTATATGGCTACACCTTC
>TRBJ2-3|15|.|TRBV27|.
CASSYGVPPTDTQYF
TGTGCCAGCAGTTATGGAGTTCCCCCAACAGATACGCAGTATTTT
>TRBJ2-2|15|.|TRBV19|TRBD1
CAIGDRDPNTGELFF
TGTGCCATCGGGGACAGGGACCCTAACACCGGGGAGCTGTTTTTT
>TRBJ1-4|15|.|TRBV4-2|.
CASSQDAEPNEKLFF
TGTGCCAGCAGCCAAGATGCGGAGCCTAATGAAAAACTGTTTTTT
>TRBJ1-6|14|.|TRBV6-6|TRBD1
CAGKGQALNSPLHF
TGTGCCGGAAAGGGACAGGCTTTAAATTCACCCCTCCACTTT
>TRBJ2-1|16|once|TRBV18|.
CASPPGGVPSSNEQFF
TGTGCCAGCCCACCCGGGGGAGTCCCCTCGTCCAATGAGCAGTTCTTC
>TRBJ2-1|13|.|TRBV30|.
CAFTWSIYNEQFF
TGTGCCTTCACTTGGAGTATATACAATGAGCAGTTCTTC
>TRBJ1-2|15|.|TRBV9|TRBD1
CASSEGQIINYGYTF
TGTGCCAGCAGCGAGGGACAGATTATCAACTATGGCTACACCTTC
>TRBJ2-6|18|.|TRBV14|TRBD1
CASSQGRDRGAGANVLTF
TGTGCCAGCAGCCAAGGAAGGGACAGGGGGGCTGGGGCCAACGTCCTGACTTTC
>TRBJ1-3|18|.|TRBV7-9|.
CASSSLRGRGSFGNTIYF
TGTGCCAGCAGCTCCCTTCGGGGAAGGGGGTCGTTTGGAAACACCATATATTTT
>TRBJ1-1|13|.|TRBV27|.
CASSFSANTEAFF
TGTGCCAGCAGTTTTTCGGCGAACACTGAAGCTTTCTTT
>TRBJ2-7|14|.|TRBV19|.
CASSPSDLSYEQYF
TGTGCCAGTAGTCCATCAGACCTCTCCTACGAGCAGTACTTC
>TRBJ1-5|14|.|TRBV30|TRBD1
CAWSEGASNQPQHF
TGTGCCTGGAGTGAGGGGGCAAGCAATCAGCCCCAGCATTTT
>TRBJ2-7|13|once|TRBV30|TRBD2
CAWSTGGFYEQYF
TGTGCCTGGAGTACGGGAGGGTTCTACGAGCAGTACTTC
>TRBJ2-7|17|.|TRBV3-1/TRBV3-2|TRBD2
CASSQALGASGSYEQYF
TGTGCCAGCAGCCAAGCCCTAGGGGCTAGCGGGTCCTACGAGCAGTACTTC
>TRBJ2-5|15|.|TRBV25-1|TRBD1
CASSTWTGGPETQYF
TGTGCCAGCAGTACCTGGACAGGGGGCCCAGAGACCCAGTACTTC
>TRBJ1-5|17|.|TRBV3-1/TRBV3-2|TRBD1
CASSEGTAWQGDQPQHF
TGTGCCAGCAGCGAAGGGACAGCCTGGCAGGGAGATCAGCCCCAGCATTTT
>TRBJ2-5|16|few|TRBV27|TRBD1
CASRKTRQGVQETQYF
TGTGCCAGCAGAAAAACCCGGCAGGGGGTCCAAGAGACCCAGTACTTC
>TRBJ1-2|16|.|TRBV3-1/TRBV3-2|TRBD1
CASSQGGVWDRGGYTF
TGTGCCAGCAGCCAAGGTGGGGTCTGGGACAGGGGAGGCTACACCTTC
>TRBJ2-1|14|once|TRBV10-2|TRBD2
CASSEPITSDKQFF
TGCGCCAGCAGTGAGCCAATTACTAGCGACAAGCAGTTCTTC
>TRBJ1-3|12|.|TRBV5-6|.
CASRGSGNTIYF
TGTGCCAGTAGGGGCTCTGGAAACACCATATATTTT